The 9 T cell receptor beta chains below all came from one sample that was sequenced in a study of patients and donors after allogeneic stem cell transplantation. One entry per CDR3 protein, called by TCRdb with MiXCR from the RT-PCR reads. The profile covers around 200,000 distinct CDR3 sequences, with about 38% appearing a single time and around 10% taken by the ten largest. The sample consisted of blood, either unsorted or a sorted T cell fraction (not recorded which). The receptors come from a human donor who was either an allogeneic HSCT recipient or a stem cell or donor lymphocyte infusion donor (not recorded which). It is not recorded whose cells these are; they may come from a transplant donor.

This clonotype was counted between two and nine times. The chain is built from TRBV7-2 and TRBJ1-2; the D is unclear. Per the germline V gene, CDR1 is SGHTA and CDR2 is FQGNSA. Trimming took off 1 base at V and 5 bases at J, with 17 bases between the two ends. The CDR3 consists of 16 residues. The DNA of the CDR3 is TGTGCCAGCAGCTTAGGAAGGATCGCCCTTGGGTATGGCTACACCTTC. Its protein is CASSLGRIALGYGYTF.

This clonotype was observed a handful of times. The junction shows a germline mismatch at one end, possibly a read error. J is TRBJ1-5 and V is TRBV19; D ambiguous. The V gene's germline CDR1 is LNHDA and CDR2 SQIVND (reference sequence). The CDR3 is 13 residues long. CDR3 region: CASTISGVQPQHF. The CDR3 DNA reads as TGTGCCAGTACTATATCTGGGGTGCAGCCCCAGCATTTT.

This sequence joins TRBV9 and TRBJ2-5, with 15 bases aligning to TRBD2. The CDR3 has 18 amino acids. Germline V gene data show CDR1 as SGDLS and CDR2 as YYNGEE. V shed 3 bases, J shed 2 bases, and the junction held 8 bases outside the gene matches. CDR3 sequence: CASSATGTSGGNQETQYF. CDR3 in DNA: TGTGCCAGCAGCGCCACCGGGACTAGCGGGGGGAATCAAGAGACCCAGTACTTC.

The chain has TRBV7-2 and TRBJ2-3; D uncertain. With 7 bases removed from V and 6 bases from J, the gap between germline ends came to 14 bases. CDR1 and CDR2 (germline): SGHTA, FQGNSA. This CDR3 has 13 residues. In DNA form, the CDR3 reads TGTGCCAGCACCTCCCTGAGCGATGATACGCAGTATTTT. The encoded protein is CASTSLSDDTQYF.

This clonotype has more than one count but fewer than ten. This chain connects TRBV12-3 or TRBV12-4 to TRBJ2-7; D may match TRBD1 or TRBD2 (5 bases each). The CDR3 is 13 residues long. V lost 3 bases to trimming and J lost 3 bases, with 9 bases between them. For the CDR3, the DNA is TGTGCCAGCAGTTTGGCAGGGAGCTACGAGCAGTACTTC. Translated: CASSLAGSYEQYF.

The V and J genes are TRBV18 and TRBJ2-7; TRBD2 agrees at 9 bases. The CDR3 loop spans 18 amino acids. The V gene's germline CDR1 is KGHSH and CDR2 LQKENI. With V trimmed by 0 bases and J by 5 bases, 14 bases remained unmatched. CDR3 bases: TGTGCCAGCTCACCACCTCTAGCGGGAAATAGATCCCGCGACGAGCAGTACTTC. As protein: CASSPPLAGNRSRDEQYF.

A few counts support this clonotype. The rearrangement links TRBV20-1 to TRBJ2-7, with 9 bases that match TRBD2. J was trimmed by 3 bases and V by 6 bases; bases with no gene match: 9. The CDR3 is 14 amino acids. Germline-derived CDR1 and CDR2 are DFQATT and SNEGSKA (reference sequence). DNA for the CDR3: TGCAGTGCCCTTGGGGTAGCGGGGGACTACGAGCAGTACTTC. Encoded protein: CSALGVAGDYEQYF.

This clonotype was seen a handful of times. The rearrangement uses TRBV6-5 and TRBJ1-2; 9 bases fit TRBD1. This CDR3 contains 17 residues. The germline V gene encodes CDR1 MNHEY and CDR2 SVGAGI. The junction had 6 bases not matched to a gene; V was cut back by 1 base and J by 0 bases. CDR3 protein: CASSYWTGAPTNYGYTF. For the CDR3, the DNA is TGTGCCAGCAGTTACTGGACAGGGGCTCCCACTAACTATGGCTACACCTTC.

This chain connects TRBV10-2 to TRBJ1-1; 8 nucleotides match TRBD1. V shed 0 bases, J shed 4 bases, and the junction held 4 bases outside the gene matches. The germline CDR1 and CDR2 sequences are WSHSY and SAAADI. This CDR3 comprises 15 residues. The CDR3 nucleotides read TGCGCCAGCAGTGAGTCACAGGGGGGAGGCACTGAAGCTTTCTTT. It specifies CASSESQGGGTEAFF.